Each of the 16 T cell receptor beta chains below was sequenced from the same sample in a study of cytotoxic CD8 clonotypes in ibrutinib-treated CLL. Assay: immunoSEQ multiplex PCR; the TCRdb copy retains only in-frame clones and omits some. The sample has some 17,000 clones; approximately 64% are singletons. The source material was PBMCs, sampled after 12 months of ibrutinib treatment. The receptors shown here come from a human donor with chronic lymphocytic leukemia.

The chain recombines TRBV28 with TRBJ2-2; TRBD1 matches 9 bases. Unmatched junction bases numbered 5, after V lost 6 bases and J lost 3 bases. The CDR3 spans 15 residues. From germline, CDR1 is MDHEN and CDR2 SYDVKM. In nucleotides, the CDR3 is TGTGCCAGCAGAACCGGGACAGGGTACACCGGGGAGCTGTTTTTT. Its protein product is CASRTGTGYTGELFF.

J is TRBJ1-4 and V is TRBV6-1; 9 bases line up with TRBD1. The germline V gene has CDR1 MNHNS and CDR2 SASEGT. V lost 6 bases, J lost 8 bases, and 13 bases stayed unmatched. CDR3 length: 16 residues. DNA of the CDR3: TGTGCCAGCAGCGAATACAGGGGGCCAAGTAACGAAAAACTGTTTTTT. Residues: CASSEYRGPSNEKLFF.

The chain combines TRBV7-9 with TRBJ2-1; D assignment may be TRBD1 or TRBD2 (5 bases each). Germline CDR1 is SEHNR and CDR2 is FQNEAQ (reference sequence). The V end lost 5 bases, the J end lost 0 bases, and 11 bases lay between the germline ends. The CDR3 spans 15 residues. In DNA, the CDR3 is TGTGCCAGCAGCCCCGGGGCGGGCTCCTACAATGAGCAGTTCTTC. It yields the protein CASSPGAGSYNEQFF.

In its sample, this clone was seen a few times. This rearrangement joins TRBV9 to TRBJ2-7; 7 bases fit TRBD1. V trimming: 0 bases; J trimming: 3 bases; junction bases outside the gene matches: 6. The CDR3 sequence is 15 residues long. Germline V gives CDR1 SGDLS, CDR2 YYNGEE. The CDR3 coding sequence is TGTGCCAGCAGCGTAGCAGGGGGTTCCGGCTACGAGCAGTACTTC. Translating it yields CASSVAGGSGYEQYF. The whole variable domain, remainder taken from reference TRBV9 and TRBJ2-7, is DSGVTQTPKHLITATGQRVTLRCSPRSGDLSVYWYQQSLDQGLQFLIQYYNGEERAKGNILERFSAQQFPDLHSELNLSSLELGDSALYFCASSVAGGSGYEQYFGPGTRLTVT.

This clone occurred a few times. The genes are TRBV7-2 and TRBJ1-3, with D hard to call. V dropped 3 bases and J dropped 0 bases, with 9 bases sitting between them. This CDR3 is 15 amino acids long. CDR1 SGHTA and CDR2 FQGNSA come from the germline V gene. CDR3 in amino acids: CASSFIPDSGNTIYF. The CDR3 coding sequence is TGTGCCAGCAGCTTTATACCGGACTCTGGAAACACCATATATTTT.

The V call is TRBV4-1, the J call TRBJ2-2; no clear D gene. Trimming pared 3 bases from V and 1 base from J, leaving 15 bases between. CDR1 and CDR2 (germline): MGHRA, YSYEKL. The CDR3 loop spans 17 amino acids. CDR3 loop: CASSHVGWQLNTGELFF. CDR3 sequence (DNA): TGCGCCAGCAGCCATGTAGGGTGGCAGCTGAACACCGGGGAGCTGTTTTTT.

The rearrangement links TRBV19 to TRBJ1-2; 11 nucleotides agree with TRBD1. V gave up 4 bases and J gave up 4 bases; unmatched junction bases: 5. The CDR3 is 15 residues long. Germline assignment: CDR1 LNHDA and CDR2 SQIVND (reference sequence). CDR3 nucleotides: TGTGCCAGTAGTACCACCGGGACAGGGGGCTATGGCTACACCTTC. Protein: CASSTTGTGGYGYTF.

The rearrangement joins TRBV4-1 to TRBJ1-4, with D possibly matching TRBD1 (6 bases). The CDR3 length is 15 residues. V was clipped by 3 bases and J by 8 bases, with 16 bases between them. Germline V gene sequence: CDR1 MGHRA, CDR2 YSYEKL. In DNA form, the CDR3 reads TGCGCCAGCAGCCATGCGATGGGGGCTGGAGAAAAACTGTTTTTT. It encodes CASSHAMGAGEKLFF.

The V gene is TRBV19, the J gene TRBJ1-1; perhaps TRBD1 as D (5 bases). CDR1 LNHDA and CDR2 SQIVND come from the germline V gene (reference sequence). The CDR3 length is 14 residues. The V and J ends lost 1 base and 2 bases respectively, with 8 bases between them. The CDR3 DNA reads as TGTGCCAGTAGTATAGGACAGTTCAACACTGAAGCTTTCTTT. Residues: CASSIGQFNTEAFF. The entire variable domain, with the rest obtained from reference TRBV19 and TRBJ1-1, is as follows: DGGITQSPKYLFRKEGQNVTLSCEQNLNHDAMYWYRQDPGQGLRLIYYSQIVNDFQKGDIAEGYSVSREKKESFPLTVTSAQKNPTAFYLCASSIGQFNTEAFFGQGTRLTVV.

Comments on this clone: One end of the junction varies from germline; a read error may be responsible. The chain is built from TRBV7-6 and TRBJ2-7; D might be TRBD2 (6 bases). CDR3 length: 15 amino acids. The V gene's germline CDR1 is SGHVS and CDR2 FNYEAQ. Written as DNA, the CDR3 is TGTGTCAGCAGCTTAGCCGGTAGCGGAAGCCAAGAGCAGTACTTC. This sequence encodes CVSSLAGSGSQEQYF.

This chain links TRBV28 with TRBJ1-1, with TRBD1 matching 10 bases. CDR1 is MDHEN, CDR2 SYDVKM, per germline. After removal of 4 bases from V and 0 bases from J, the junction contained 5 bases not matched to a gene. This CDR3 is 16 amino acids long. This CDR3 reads CASSSPGQGMNTEAFF. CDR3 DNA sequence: TGTGCCAGCAGTTCCCCGGGACAGGGGATGAACACTGAAGCTTTCTTT.

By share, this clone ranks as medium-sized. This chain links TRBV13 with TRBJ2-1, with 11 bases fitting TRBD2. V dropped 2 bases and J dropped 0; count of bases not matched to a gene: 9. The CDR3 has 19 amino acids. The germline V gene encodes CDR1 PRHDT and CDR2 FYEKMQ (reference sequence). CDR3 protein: CASSLPGTSGSSSYNEQFF. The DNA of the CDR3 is TGTGCCAGCAGCTTACCCGGGACTAGCGGTTCTAGCTCCTACAATGAGCAGTTCTTC.

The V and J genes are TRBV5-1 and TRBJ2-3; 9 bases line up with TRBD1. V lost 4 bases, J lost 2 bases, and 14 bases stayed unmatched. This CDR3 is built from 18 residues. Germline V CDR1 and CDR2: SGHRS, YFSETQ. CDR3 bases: TGCGCCAGCAGCCTAACCTTTGCTGGACAGGGGATCACAGATACGCAGTATTTT. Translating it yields CASSLTFAGQGITDTQYF.

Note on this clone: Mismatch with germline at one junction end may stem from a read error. CDR3 DNA: TGTGCTAGCAGCTTAGGGGGAGGGAGGGGCAATGAGCAGTTCTTC. Protein sequence: CASSLGGGRGNEQFF. The chain employs TRBV7-7 and TRBJ2-1; D perhaps matches TRBD2 (7 bases). Germline V gene lookup returns CDR1 SSHAT and CDR2 FNYEAQ (reference sequence). This CDR3 region has 15 residues.

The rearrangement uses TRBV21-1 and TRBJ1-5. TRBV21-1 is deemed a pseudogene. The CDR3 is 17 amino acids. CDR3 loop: CASSKKNDGSVNQPQHF. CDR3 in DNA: TGTGCCAGCAGCAAAAAGAACGATGGGAGCGTCAATCAGCCCCAGCATTTT.

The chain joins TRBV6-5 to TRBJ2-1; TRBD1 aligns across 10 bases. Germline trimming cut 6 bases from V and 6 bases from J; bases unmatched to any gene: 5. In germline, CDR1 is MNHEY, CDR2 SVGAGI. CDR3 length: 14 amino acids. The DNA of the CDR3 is TGTGCCAGCAGCACTGGGACAGGGGCCAATGAGCAGTTCTTC. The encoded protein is CASSTGTGANEQFF.